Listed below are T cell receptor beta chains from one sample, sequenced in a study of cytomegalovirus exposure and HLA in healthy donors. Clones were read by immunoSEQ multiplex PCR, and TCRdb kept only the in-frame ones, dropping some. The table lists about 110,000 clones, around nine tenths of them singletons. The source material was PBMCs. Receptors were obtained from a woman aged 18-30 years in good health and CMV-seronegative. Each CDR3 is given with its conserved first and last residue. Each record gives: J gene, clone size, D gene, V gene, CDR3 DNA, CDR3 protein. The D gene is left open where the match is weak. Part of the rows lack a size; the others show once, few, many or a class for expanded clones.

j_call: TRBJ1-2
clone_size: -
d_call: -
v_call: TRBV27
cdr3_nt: TGTGCCAGCAGTTTAGAGAGGGCGGGGCTCTATGGCTACACCTTC
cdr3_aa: CASSLERAGLYGYTF

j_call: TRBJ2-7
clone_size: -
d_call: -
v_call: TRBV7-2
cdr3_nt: TGTGCCAGCAGAGCTACTCGGATGGCCCACCGGGACGAGCAGTACTTC
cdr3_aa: CASRATRMAHRDEQYF

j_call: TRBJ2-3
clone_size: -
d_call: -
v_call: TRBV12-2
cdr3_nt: TGTGCAAGTCGTCGTACTAGCGGTCTCACAGATACGCAGTATTTT
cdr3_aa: CASRRTSGLTDTQYF

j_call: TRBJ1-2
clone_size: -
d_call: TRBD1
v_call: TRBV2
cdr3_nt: TGTGCCAGCAGTGCGGGACAGGGCCCCTATGGCTACACCTTC
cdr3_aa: CASSAGQGPYGYTF

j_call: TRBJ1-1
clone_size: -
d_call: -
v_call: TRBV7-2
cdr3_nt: TGTGCCAGCAGCCTCAGGGAACCTGAAGCTTTCTTT
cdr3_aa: CASSLREPEAFF

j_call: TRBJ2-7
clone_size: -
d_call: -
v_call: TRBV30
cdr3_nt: TGTGCCTGGAGGGCTCCCGCGGTCTACGAGCAGTACTTC
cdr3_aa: CAWRAPAVYEQYF

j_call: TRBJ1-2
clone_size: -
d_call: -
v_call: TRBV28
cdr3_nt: TGTGCCAGCAGTGGGGGACTTCGGGGCTACACCTTC
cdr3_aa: CASSGGLRGYTF

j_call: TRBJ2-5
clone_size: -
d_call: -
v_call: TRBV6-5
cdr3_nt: TGTGCCAGCAGTTATTCGGGGCAAGAGACCCAGTACTTC
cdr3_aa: CASSYSGQETQYF

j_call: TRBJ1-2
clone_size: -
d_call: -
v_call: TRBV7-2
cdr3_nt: TGTGCCAGCAGCTTACGGGAGGGACGGGACTATGGCTACACCTTC
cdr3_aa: CASSLREGRDYGYTF

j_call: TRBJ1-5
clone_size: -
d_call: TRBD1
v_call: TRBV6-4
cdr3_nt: TGTGCCAGCATTAACTACAGGGGAAGCCAGCCCCAGCATTTT
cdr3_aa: CASINYRGSQPQHF

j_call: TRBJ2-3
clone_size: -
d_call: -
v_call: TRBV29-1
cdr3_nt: TGCAGCGTTGAAGATCGCTTGCTGGGAAGGGAGGCAGATACGCAGTATTTT
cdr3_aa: CSVEDRLLGREADTQYF

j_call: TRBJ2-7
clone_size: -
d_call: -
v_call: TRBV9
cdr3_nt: TGTGCCAGCAGCGCTGGCCTTCACGAGCAGTACTTC
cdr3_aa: CASSAGLHEQYF

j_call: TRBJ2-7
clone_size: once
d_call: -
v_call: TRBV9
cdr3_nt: TGTGCCAGCAGCGCGAGCGGAGGCCCCCTCGAGCAGTACTTC
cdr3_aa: CASSASGGPLEQYF

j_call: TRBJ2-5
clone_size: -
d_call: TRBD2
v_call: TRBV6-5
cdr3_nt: TGTGCCAGCTTCCCTCGGGGGGGTTACCAAGAGACCCAGTACTTC
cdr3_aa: CASFPRGGYQETQYF

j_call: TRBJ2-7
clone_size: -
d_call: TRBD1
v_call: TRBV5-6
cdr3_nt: TGTGCCAGCAGCTTTGGGACAGTCTACGAGCAGTACTTC
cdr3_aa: CASSFGTVYEQYF

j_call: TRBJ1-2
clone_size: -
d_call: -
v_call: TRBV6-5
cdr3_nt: TGTGCCAGCAGTTACTCAGGGGCTAACTATGGCTACACCTTC
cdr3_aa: CASSYSGANYGYTF

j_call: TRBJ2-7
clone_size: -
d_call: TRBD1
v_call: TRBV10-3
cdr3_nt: TGTGCCATCCCGGGACAGGGGGTAGGAGAGCAGTACTTC
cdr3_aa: CAIPGQGVGEQYF

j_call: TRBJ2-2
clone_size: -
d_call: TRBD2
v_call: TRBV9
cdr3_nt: TGTGCCAGCAGCGCACCGGGACTAGCGGGAGGGCCGTACACCGGGGAGCTGTTTTTT
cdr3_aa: CASSAPGLAGGPYTGELFF

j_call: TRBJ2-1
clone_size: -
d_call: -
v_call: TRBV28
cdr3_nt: TGTGCCAGCAGCACCCCGCGGGGAAGCTCCTACAATGAGCAGTTCTTC
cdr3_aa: CASSTPRGSSYNEQFF

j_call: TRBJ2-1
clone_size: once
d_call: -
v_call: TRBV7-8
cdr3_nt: TGTGCCAGCAGCGCAATGGGCATCCCCAATGAGCAGTTCTTC
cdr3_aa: CASSAMGIPNEQFF

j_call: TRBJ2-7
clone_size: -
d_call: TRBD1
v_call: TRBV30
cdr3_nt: TGTGCCTGGGTTCCCCCCCCCGGGACAGGGAGCTACGAGCAGTACTTC
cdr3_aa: CAWVPPPGTGSYEQYF

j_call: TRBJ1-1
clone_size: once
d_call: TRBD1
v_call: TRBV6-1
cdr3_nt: TGTGCCAGCAGATCCTGGCAGGGGGGCACTGAAGCTTTCTTT
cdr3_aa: CASRSWQGGTEAFF

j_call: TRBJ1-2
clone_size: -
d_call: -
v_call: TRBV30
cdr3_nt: TGTGTCTGGAGTCAGGGGAACTATGGCTACACCTTC
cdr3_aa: CVWSQGNYGYTF

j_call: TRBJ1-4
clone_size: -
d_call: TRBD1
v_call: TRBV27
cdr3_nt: TGTGCCAGCAGTTTATCCAGACAGGGAGCCGAAAAACTGTTTTTT
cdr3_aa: CASSLSRQGAEKLFF

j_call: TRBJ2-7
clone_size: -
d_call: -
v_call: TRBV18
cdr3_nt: TGTGCCAGCTCACAGAGTCAAGGGGCAGGGAAGAGCTACGAGCAGTACTTC
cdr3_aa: CASSQSQGAGKSYEQYF

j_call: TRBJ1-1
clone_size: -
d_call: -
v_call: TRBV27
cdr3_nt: TGTGCCAGCAGTTTAACCCGCGGGAACACTGAAGCTTTCTTT
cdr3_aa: CASSLTRGNTEAFF

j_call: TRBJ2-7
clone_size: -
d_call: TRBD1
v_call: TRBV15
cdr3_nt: TGTGCCACCGGCCTTTCAGACAGGGTGACCTACGAGCAGTACTTC
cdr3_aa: CATGLSDRVTYEQYF

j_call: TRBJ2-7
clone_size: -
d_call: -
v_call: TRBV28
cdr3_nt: TGTGCCAGCAGTTTACCGGGGACCTACGAGCAGTACTTC
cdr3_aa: CASSLPGTYEQYF

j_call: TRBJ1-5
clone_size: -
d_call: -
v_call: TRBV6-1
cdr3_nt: TGTGCCAGCAGTGAAATTGGGAGCCCGGGACCCCAGCATTTT
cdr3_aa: CASSEIGSPGPQHF

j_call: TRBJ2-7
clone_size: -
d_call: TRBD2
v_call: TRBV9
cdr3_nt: TGTGCCAGCAGCCTGACTAGCAGGGATCACGAGCAGTACTTC
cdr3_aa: CASSLTSRDHEQYF

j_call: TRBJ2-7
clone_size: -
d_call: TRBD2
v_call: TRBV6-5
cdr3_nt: TGTGCCAGCTCTTTGGAGCTAGCGGGGGCCAACGAGCAGTACTTC
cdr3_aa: CASSLELAGANEQYF

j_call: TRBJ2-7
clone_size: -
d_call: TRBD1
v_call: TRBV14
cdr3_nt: TGTGCCAGCAGCCAAGTTTTTTCCCGACAGGGACGGTGGTTCTACGAGCAGTACTTC
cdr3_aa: CASSQVFSRQGRWFYEQYF

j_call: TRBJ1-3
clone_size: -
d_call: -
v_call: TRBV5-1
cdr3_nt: TGCGCCAGCACCCCTGGGGCAACCTCTGGAAACACCATATATTTT
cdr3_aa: CASTPGATSGNTIYF

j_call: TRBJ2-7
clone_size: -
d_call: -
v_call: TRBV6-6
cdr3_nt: TGTGCCAGCAGTTACTCGTTCGGGACTGAGCAGTACTTC
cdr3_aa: CASSYSFGTEQYF

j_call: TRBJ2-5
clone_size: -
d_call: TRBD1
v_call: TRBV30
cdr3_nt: TGTGCCTGGAGGGAACAGGGGGCTAGAGAGACCCAGTACTTC
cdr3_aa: CAWREQGARETQYF

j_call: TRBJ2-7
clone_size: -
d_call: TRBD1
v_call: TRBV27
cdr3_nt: TGTGCCAGCAGTTTATCGGGGACAGGGTCGTACGAGCAGTACTTC
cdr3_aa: CASSLSGTGSYEQYF

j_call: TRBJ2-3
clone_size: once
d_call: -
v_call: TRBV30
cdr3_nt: TGTGCCTGGAGTGTGGACTTCGCGCAGTATTTT
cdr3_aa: CAWSVDFAQYF

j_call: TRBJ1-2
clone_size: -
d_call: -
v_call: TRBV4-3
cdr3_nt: TGCGCCAGCAGCCAAGGAAACAGTCGAATTTCCACCTTC
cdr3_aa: CASSQGNSRISTF

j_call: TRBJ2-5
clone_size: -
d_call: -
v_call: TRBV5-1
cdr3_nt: TGCGCCAGCAGCCCCTCAATGGGGGGAGGAGAGACCCAGTACTTC
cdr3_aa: CASSPSMGGGETQYF

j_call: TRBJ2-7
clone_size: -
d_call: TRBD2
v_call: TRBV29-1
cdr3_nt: TGCAGCGCCACCTCTAGCGGCATGACCTACGAGCAGTACTTC
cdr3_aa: CSATSSGMTYEQYF

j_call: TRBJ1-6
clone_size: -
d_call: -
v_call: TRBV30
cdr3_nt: TGTGCCTGGGGCCCTGGACAGCTACATTCACCCCTCCACTTT
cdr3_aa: CAWGPGQLHSPLHF

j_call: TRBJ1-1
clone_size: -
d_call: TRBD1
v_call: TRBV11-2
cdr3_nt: TGTGCCAGCAGCCCTACAGGGGGAACTGAAGCTTTCTTT
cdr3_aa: CASSPTGGTEAFF

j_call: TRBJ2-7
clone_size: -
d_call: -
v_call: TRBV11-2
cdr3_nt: TGTGCCAGCAGCTTAGTAGCCCTCTACGAGCAGTACTTC
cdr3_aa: CASSLVALYEQYF

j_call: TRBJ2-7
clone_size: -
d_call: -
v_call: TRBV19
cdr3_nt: TGTGCCAGTAGGAAGACAGTCTCCGACGAGCAGTACTTC
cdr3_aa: CASRKTVSDEQYF

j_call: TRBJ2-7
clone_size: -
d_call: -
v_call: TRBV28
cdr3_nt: TGTGCCAGCAGTTGGCAGGCCAGGTCCGAGCAGTACTTC
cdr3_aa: CASSWQARSEQYF

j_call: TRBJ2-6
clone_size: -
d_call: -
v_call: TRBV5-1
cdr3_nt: TGCGCCAGCAGCTTTAGCACGGGGGCCAACGTCCTGACTTTC
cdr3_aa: CASSFSTGANVLTF

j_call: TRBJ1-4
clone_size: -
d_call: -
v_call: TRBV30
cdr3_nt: TGTGCCTGGAGTCAACTTGCAACTAATGAAAAACTGTTTTTT
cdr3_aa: CAWSQLATNEKLFF